Given below is one T cell receptor beta chain in context. Produced via immunoSEQ multiplex PCR; TCRdb's table is partial and in-frame only. Among about 130,000 clones listed, roughly 86% were seen once. The CDR3 sequence is 16 residues long. Between the trimmed V and J ends, which lost 4 bases and 2 bases, there was a span of 20 bases. Germline V CDR1 and CDR2: GTSNPN, SVGIG (reference sequence). The data stem from a study of PD-L1 blockade in urothelial cancer. Study context: Patients' atezolizumab regimen, 1,200 mg intravenously every 3 weeks, began in the mid-2010s. There were a median of about 140,000 T cells in blood samples.

The time point here: peripheral blood 6 weeks after treatment start. The input for sequencing was PBMCs, taken around atezolizumab (anti-PD-L1) treatment. V usage is TRBV30 and J usage is TRBJ1-1, with unresolved D. The clonotype originates from a man aged 50-59 years with urothelial cancer. DNA of the CDR3: TGTGCCTGGAAGGAGGGCCGAAGGGCGGGAAACACTGAAGCTTTCTTT. Protein product: CAWKEGRRAGNTEAFF.